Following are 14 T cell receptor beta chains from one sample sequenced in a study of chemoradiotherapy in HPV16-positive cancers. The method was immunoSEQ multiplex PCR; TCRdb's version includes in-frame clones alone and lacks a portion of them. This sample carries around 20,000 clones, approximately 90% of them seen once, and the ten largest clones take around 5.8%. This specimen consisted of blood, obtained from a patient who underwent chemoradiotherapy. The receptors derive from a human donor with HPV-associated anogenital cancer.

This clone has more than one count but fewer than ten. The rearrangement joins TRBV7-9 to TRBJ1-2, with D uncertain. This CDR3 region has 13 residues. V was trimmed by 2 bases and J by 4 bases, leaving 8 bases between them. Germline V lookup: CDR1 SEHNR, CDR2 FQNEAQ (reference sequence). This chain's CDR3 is CASSLSSIYGYTF. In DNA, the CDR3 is TGTGCCAGCAGCTTATCCAGTATCTATGGCTACACCTTC.

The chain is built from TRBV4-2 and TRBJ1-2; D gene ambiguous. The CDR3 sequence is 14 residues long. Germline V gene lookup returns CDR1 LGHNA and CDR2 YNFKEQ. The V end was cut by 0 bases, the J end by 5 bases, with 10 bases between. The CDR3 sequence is CASSQEWALYGYTF. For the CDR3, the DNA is TGTGCCAGCAGCCAAGAATGGGCTCTGTATGGCTACACCTTC.

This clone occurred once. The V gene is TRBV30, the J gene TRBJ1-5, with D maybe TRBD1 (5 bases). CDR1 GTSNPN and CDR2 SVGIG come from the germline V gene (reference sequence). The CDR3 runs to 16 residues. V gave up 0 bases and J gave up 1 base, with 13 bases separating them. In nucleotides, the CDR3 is TGTGCCTGGAGTGTAAGGGTAGGGACGAGCAATCAGCCCCAGCATTTT. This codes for CAWSVRVGTSNQPQHF.

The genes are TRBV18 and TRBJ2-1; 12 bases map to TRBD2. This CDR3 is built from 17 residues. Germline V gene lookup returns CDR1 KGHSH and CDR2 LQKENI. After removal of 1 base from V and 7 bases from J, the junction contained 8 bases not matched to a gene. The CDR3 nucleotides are TGTGCCAGCTCACCACGACTAGCGGGGGATAATAGGAATGAGCAGTTCTTC. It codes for CASSPRLAGDNRNEQFF.

The CDR3 sequence is CASSLSAVTGGYGYTF. The CDR3, as DNA: TGTGCCAGCAGTTTGTCTGCCGTAACAGGGGGGTATGGCTACACCTTC. The chain has TRBV28 and TRBJ1-2; 8 nucleotides line up with TRBD1. CDR3 length: 16 residues. Germline values: CDR1 MDHEN, CDR2 SYDVKM. V gave up 3 bases and J gave up 5 bases; unmatched junction bases: 11.

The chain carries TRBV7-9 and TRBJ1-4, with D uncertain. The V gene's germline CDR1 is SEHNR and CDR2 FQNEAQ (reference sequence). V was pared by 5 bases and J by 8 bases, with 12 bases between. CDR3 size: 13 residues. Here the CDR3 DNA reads TGTGCCAGCAGCCCGGGGTTATTCGAAAAACTGTTTTTT. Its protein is CASSPGLFEKLFF.

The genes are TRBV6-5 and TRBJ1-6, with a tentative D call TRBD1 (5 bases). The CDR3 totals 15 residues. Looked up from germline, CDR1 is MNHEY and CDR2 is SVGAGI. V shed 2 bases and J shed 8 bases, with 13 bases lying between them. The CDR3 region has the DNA TGTGCCAGCAGTTACCTTTCCAGGGAGGATTCACCCCTCCACTTT. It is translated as CASSYLSREDSPLHF.

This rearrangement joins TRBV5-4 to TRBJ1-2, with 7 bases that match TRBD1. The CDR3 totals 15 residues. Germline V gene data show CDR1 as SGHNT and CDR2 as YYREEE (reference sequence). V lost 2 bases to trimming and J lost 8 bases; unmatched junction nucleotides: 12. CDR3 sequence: CASSFRKGAFEGYTF. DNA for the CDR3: TGTGCCAGCAGCTTCCGGAAGGGGGCATTCGAAGGCTACACCTTC.

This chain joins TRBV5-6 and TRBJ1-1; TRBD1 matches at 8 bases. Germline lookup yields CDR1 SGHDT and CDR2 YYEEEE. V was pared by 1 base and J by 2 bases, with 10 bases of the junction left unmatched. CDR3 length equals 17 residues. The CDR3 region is CASSLPSETGVNTEAFF. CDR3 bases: TGTGCCAGCAGCTTGCCATCCGAGACAGGGGTTAACACTGAAGCTTTCTTT.

In DNA, the CDR3 is TGCGCCAGCAGCTCGGGACAGGGGAACACTGAAGCTTTCTTT. Its protein product is CASSSGQGNTEAFF. V usage is TRBV5-1 and J usage is TRBJ1-1, with 9 bases identical to TRBD1. The CDR3 contains 14 residues. Germline CDR1 SGHRS, CDR2 YFSETQ. V lost 3 bases, J lost 1 base, and 1 base stayed unmatched.

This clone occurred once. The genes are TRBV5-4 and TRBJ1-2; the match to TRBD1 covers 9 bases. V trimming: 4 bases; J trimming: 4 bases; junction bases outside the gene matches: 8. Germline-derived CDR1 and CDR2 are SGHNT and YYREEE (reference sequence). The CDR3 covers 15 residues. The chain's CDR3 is CASSLGTGPTYGYTF. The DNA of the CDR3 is TGTGCCAGCAGCCTCGGGACAGGGCCTACCTATGGCTACACCTTC.

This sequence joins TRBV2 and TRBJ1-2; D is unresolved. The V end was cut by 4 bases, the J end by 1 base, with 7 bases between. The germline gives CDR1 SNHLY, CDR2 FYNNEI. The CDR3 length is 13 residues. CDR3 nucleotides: TGTGCCAGCAGTGGCAGTGATAACTATGGCTACACCTTC. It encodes CASSGSDNYGYTF.

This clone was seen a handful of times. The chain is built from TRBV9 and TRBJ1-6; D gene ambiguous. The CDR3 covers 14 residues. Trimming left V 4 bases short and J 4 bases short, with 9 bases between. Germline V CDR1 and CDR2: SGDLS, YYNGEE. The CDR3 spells CASSRILYNSPLHF. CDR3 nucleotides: TGTGCCAGCAGCAGAATACTTTATAATTCACCCCTCCACTTT.

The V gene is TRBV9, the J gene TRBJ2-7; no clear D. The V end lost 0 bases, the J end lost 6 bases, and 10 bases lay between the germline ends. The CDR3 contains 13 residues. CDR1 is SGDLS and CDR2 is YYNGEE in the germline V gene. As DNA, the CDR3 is TGTGCCAGCAGCGTAGTACTGAGTTCCGAGCAGTACTTC. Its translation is CASSVVLSSEQYF.